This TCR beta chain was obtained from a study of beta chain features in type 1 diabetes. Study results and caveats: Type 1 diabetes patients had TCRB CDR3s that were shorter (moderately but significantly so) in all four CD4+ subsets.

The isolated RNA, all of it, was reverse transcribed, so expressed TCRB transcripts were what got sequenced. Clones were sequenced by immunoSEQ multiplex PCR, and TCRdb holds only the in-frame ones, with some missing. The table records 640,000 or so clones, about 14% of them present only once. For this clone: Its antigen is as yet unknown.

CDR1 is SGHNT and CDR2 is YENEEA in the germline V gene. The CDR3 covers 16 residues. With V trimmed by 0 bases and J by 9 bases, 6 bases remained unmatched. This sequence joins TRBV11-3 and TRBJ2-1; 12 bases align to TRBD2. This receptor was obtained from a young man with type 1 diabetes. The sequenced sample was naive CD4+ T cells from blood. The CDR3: CASSLELAGGFGEQFF. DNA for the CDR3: TGTGCCAGCAGCTTAGAACTAGCGGGGGGCTTTGGTGAGCAGTTCTTC.